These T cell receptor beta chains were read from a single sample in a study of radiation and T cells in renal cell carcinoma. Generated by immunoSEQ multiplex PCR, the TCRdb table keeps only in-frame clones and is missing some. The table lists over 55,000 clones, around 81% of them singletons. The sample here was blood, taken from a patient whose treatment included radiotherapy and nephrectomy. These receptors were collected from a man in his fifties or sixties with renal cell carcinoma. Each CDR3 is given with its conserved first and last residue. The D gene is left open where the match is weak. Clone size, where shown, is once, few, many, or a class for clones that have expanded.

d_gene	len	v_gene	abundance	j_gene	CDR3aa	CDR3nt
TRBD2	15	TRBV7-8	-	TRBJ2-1	CASSSLADSGRAQFF	TGTGCCAGCAGCAGCTTAGCAGATAGCGGGAGGGCACAGTTCTTC
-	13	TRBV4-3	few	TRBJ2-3	CASSQMPTDTQYF	TGCGCCAGCAGCCAGATGCCGACAGATACGCAGTATTTT
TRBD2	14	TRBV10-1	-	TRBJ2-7	CASSESGGVNEQYF	TGCGCCAGCAGTGAAAGCGGGGGGGTCAACGAGCAGTACTTC
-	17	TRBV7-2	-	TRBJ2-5	CASSDSLALGYKETQYF	TGTGCCAGCAGCGACTCCTTGGCCCTTGGGTACAAAGAGACCCAGTACTTC
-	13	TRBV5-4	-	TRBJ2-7	CASSRDTTYEQYF	TGTGCCAGCAGTCGGGACACAACCTACGAGCAGTACTTC
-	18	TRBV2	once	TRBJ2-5	CASSEGPPTGTYQETQYF	TGTGCCAGCAGTGAGGGGCCCCCGACAGGAACGTACCAAGAGACCCAGTACTTC
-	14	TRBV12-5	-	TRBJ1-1	CASGGAGQNTEAFF	TGTGCTAGTGGAGGAGCGGGTCAGAACACTGAAGCTTTCTTT
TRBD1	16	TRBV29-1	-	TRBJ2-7	CSVAGPTGISSYEQYF	TGCAGCGTCGCGGGTCCGACAGGGATTAGTTCCTACGAGCAGTACTTC
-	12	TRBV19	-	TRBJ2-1	CASSKSLNEQFF	TGTGCCAGTAGTAAGAGCTTGAATGAGCAGTTCTTC
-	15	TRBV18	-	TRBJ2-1	CASSPLQGSGNEQFF	TGTGCCAGCTCACCCCTACAGGGTTCGGGCAATGAGCAGTTCTTC
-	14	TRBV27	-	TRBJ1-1	CASSDSGGNTEAFF	TGTGCCAGCAGCGACTCGGGTGGAAACACTGAAGCTTTCTTT
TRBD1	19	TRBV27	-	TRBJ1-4	CASSQLPPGQGATNEKLFF	TGTGCCAGCAGTCAACTTCCTCCGGGACAGGGGGCAACTAATGAAAAACTGTTTTTT
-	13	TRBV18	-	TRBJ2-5	CASSPPWAETQYF	TGTGCCAGCTCACCACCGTGGGCAGAGACCCAGTACTTC
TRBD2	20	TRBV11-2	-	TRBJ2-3	CASSLDRWLAGGGVSDTQYF	TGTGCCAGCAGCTTAGATCGGTGGCTAGCGGGGGGCGGGGTATCAGATACGCAGTATTTT
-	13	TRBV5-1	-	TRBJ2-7	CASSLEGNYEQYF	TGCGCCAGCAGCTTGGAAGGAAACTACGAGCAGTACTTC
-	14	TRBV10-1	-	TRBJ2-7	CASSESRQANEQYF	TGCGCCAGCAGTGAGTCGAGGCAGGCGAACGAGCAGTACTTC
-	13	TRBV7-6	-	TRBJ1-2	CASSSQQGYGYTF	TGTGCCAGCAGCTCGCAACAGGGCTATGGCTACACCTTC
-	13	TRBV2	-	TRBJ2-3	CASSDFLADTQYF	TGTGCCAGCAGTGATTTCCTAGCAGATACGCAGTATTTT
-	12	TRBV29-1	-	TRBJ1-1	CSVGNRDTEAFF	TGCAGCGTTGGTAACAGGGACACTGAAGCTTTCTTT
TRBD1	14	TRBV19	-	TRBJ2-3	CASSMNRGADTQYF	TGTGCCAGTAGTATGAACAGGGGCGCAGATACGCAGTATTTT
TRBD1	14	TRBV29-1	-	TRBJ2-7	CSVEPTGGPYEQYF	TGCAGCGTTGAACCAACAGGGGGCCCCTACGAGCAGTACTTC
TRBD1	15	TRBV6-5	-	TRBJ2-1	CASSLTWDSYNEQFF	TGTGCCAGCAGTCTAACCTGGGACAGTTACAATGAGCAGTTCTTC
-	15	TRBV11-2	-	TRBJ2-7	CASRHSRLPGDEQYF	TGTGCCAGCAGACACTCCCGACTTCCCGGCGACGAGCAGTACTTC
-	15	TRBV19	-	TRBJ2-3	CASSIEGLSTDTQYF	TGTGCCAGTAGTATAGAGGGGCTAAGCACAGATACGCAGTATTTT
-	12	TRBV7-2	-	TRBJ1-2	CASSLVGYGYTF	TGTGCCAGCAGCTTAGTGGGGTATGGCTACACCTTC
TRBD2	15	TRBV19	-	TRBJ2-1	CASSILSGRAREQFF	TGTGCCAGTAGTATACTTAGCGGGAGGGCACGGGAGCAGTTCTTC
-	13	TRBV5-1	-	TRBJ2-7	CASSLTQFYEQYF	TGCGCCAGCAGCCTCACACAGTTCTACGAGCAGTACTTC
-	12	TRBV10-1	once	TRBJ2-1	CASSRNSYEQFF	TGCGCCAGCAGTCGGAATAGCTATGAGCAGTTCTTC
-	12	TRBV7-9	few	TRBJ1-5	CASSTDSQPQHF	TGTGCCAGCAGCACGGACAGCCAGCCCCAGCATTTT
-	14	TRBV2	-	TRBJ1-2	CASSEAVANYGYTF	TGTGCCAGCAGTGAAGCGGTAGCTAACTATGGCTACACCTTC
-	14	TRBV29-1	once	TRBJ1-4	CSVLTDTSNEKLFF	TGCAGCGTCCTAACCGACACCTCTAATGAAAAACTGTTTTTT
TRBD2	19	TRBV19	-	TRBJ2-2	CASSTQGLAGGSFTGELFF	TGTGCCAGTAGTACGCAGGGACTAGCGGGAGGCTCGTTCACCGGGGAGCTGTTTTTT
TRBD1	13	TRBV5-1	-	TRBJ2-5	CASSTGQQETQYF	TGCGCCAGCAGCACGGGACAGCAAGAGACCCAGTACTTC
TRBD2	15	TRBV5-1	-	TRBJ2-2	CASRLAGKNTGELFF	TGCGCCAGCAGACTAGCGGGGAAGAACACCGGGGAGCTGTTTTTT
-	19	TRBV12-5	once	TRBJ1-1	CASGLVLFPQALSNTEAFF	TGTGCTAGTGGTTTGGTACTTTTTCCGCAAGCATTATCGAACACTGAAGCTTTCTTT
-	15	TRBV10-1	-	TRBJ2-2	CASSASLGGDGELFF	TGCGCCAGCAGTGCTAGCTTAGGAGGAGACGGGGAGCTGTTTTTT
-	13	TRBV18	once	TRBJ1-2	CASSPTGGEGYTF	TGTGCCAGCTCCCCTACCGGGGGAGAAGGCTACACCTTC
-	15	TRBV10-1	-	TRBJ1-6	CASSESLPGASPLHF	TGCGCCAGCAGTGAGTCGTTGCCTGGAGCCTCACCCCTCCACTTT
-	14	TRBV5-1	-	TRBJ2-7	CASSEGDRSYEQYF	TGCGCCAGCAGCGAAGGGGACCGCTCCTACGAGCAGTACTTC
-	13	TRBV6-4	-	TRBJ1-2	CASSEGPEGGYTF	TGTGCCAGCAGTGAAGGGCCCGAGGGCGGCTACACCTTC
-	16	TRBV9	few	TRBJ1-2	CASSGGGGGRFYGYTF	TGTGCCAGCAGCGGAGGTGGGGGCGGCCGGTTCTATGGCTACACCTTC
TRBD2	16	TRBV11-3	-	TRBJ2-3	CASSPGGGPSGDTQYF	TGTGCCAGCAGCCCCGGGGGGGGGCCCTCGGGGGATACGCAGTATTTT
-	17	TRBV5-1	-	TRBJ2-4	CASTISPGFGPQNIQYF	TGCGCCAGCACTATTTCGCCCGGGTTCGGCCCTCAAAACATTCAGTACTTC
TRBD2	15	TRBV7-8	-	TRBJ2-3	CASSLPSGGLDTQYF	TGTGCCAGCAGCTTACCCAGCGGGGGTTTAGATACGCAGTATTTT